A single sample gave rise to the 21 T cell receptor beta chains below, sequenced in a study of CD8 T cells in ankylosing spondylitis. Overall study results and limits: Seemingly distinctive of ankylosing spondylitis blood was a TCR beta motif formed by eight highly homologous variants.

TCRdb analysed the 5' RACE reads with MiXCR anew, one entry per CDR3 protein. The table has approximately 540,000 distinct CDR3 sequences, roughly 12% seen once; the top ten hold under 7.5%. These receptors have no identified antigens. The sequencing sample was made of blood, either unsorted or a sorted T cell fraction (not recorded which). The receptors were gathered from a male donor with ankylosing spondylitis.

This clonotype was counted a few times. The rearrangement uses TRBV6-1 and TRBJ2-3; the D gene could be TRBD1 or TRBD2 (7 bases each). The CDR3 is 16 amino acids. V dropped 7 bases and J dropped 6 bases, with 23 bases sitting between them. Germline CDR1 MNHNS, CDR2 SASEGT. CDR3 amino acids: CASKSVTGRAVDTQYF. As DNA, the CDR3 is TGTGCCAGCAAATCTGTGACAGGGAGGGCGGTGGATACGCAGTATTTT.

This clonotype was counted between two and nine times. This CDR3 reads CASSQVGARGQPQHF. CDR3 bases: TGTGCCAGCAGCCAAGTGGGGGCTAGGGGTCAGCCCCAGCATTTT. The V gene is TRBV3-1, the J gene TRBJ1-5, with a possible D match to TRBD1 (6 bases). V was trimmed by 1 base and J by 6 bases, leaving 13 bases between them. The CDR3 spans 15 residues. The germline V gene encodes CDR1 LGHDT and CDR2 YNNKEL (reference sequence).

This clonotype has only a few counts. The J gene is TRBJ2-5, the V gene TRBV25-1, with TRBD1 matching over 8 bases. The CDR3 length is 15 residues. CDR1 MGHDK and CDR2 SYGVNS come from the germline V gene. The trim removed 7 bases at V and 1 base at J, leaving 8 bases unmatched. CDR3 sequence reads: CASKTNRGTQETQYF. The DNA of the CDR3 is TGTGCCAGCAAAACTAACAGGGGGACCCAAGAGACCCAGTACTTC.

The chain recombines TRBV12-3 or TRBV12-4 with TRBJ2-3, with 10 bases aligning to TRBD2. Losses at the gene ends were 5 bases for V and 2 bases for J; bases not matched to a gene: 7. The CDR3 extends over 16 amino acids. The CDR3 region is CASSLPTSGHTDTQYF. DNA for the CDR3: TGTGCCAGCAGTCTCCCGACTAGCGGGCACACAGATACGCAGTATTTT.

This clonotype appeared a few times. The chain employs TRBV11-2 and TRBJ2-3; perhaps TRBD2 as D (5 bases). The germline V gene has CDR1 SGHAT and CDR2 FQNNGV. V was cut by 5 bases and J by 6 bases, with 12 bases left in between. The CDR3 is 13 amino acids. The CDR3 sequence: CASSPRLSDTQYF. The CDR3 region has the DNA TGTGCCAGCAGCCCCCGACTATCGGATACGCAGTATTTT.

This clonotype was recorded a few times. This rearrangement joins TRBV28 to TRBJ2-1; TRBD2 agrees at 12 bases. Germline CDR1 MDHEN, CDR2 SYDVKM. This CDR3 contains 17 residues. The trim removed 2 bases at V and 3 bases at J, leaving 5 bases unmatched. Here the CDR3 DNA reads TGTGCCAGCAGTTTAAGGACTAGCGGGATGCGCTACAATGAGCAGTTCTTC. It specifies CASSLRTSGMRYNEQFF.

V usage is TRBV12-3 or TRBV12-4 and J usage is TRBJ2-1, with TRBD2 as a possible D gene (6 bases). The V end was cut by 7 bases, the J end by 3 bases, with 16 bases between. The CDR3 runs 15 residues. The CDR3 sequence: CASNSGRGVYNEQFF. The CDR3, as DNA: TGTGCCAGCAATTCGGGGCGGGGCGTCTACAATGAGCAGTTCTTC.

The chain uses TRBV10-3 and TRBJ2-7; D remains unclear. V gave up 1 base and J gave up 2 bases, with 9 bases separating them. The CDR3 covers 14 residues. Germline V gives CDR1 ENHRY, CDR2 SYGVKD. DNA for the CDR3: TGTGCCATCAGTGAGTTCTCGGAAACCTACGAGCAGTACTTC. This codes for CAISEFSETYEQYF.

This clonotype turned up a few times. The CDR3 loop reads CASMAGGETQYF. The CDR3 nucleotides are TGTGCCAGCATGGCAGGGGGGGAGACCCAGTACTTC. This chain connects TRBV12-3 or TRBV12-4 to TRBJ2-5, with a tentative D call TRBD1 (7 bases). V lost 7 bases to trimming and J lost 5 bases, with 11 bases between them. The length of the CDR3 is 12 residues.

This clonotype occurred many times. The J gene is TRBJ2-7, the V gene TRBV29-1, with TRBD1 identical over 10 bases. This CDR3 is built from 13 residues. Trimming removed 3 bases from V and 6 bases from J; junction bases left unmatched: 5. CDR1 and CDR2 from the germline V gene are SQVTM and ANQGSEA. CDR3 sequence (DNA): TGCAGCGTTGATGGGACAGGGGTGGGCGAGCAGTACTTC. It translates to CSVDGTGVGEQYF.

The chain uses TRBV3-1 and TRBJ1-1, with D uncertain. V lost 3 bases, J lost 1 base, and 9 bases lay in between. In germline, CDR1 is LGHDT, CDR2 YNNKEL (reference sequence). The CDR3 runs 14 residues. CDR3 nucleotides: TGTGCCAGCAGCCATCCACCGAGGAACACTGAAGCTTTCTTT. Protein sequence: CASSHPPRNTEAFF.

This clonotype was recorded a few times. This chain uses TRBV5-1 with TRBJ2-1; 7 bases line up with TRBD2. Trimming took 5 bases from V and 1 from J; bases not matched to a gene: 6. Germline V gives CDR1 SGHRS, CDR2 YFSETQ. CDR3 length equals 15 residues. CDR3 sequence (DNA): TGCGCCAGCAGAGCCGGGACTACTTCCTACAATGAGCAGTTCTTC. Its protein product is CASRAGTTSYNEQFF. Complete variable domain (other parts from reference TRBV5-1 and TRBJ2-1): KAGVTQTPRYLIKTRGQQVTLSCSPISGHRSVSWYQQTPGQGLQFLFEYFSETQRNKGNFPGRFSGRQFSNSRSEMNVSTLELGDSALYLCASRAGTTSYNEQFFGPGTRLTVL.

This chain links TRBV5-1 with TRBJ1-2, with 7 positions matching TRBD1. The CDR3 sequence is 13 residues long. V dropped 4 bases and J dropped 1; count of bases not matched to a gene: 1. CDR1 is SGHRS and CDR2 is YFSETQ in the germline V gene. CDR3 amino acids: CASSGDSNYGYTF. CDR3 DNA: TGCGCCAGCAGCGGGGACAGTAACTATGGCTACACCTTC.

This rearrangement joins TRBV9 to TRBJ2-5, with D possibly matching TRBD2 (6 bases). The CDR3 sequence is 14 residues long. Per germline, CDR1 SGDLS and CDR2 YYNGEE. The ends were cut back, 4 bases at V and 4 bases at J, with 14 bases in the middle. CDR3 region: CASSRLDFIETQYF. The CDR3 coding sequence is TGTGCCAGCAGCCGACTAGATTTTATAGAGACCCAGTACTTC.

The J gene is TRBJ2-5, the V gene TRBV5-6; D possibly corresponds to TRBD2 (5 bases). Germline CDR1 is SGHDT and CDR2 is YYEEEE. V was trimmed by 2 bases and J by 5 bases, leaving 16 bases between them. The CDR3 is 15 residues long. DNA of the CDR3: TGTGCCAGCAGCTTACTTACCGGGGTCAGGGAGACCCAGTACTTC. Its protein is CASSLLTGVRETQYF.

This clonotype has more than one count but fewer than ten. The CDR3 DNA follows: TGTGCCAGCAGCTTGGCCCGGGACAGCTCCTACAATGAGCAGTTCTTC. It codes for CASSLARDSSYNEQFF. The J gene is TRBJ2-1, the V gene TRBV7-2; TRBD1 matches 7 bases. The germline V gene has CDR1 SGHTA and CDR2 FQGNSA. With 3 bases clipped from V and 0 bases from J, the junction kept 5 bases outside the gene matches. The CDR3 sequence is 16 residues long.

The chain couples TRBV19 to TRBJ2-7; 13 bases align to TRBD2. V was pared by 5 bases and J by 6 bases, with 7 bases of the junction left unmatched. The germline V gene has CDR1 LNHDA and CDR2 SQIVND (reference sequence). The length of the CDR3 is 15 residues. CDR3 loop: CASSPGLAGTGEQYV. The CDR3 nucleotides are TGTGCCAGTAGTCCGGGACTAGCGGGAACCGGCGAGCAGTACGTC.

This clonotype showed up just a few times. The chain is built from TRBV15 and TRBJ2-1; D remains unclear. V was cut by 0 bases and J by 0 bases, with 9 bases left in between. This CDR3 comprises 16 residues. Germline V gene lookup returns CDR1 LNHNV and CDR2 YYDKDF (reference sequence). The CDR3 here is CATSRDRAHSYNEQFF. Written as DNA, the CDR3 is TGTGCCACCAGCAGAGATAGAGCACACTCCTACAATGAGCAGTTCTTC.

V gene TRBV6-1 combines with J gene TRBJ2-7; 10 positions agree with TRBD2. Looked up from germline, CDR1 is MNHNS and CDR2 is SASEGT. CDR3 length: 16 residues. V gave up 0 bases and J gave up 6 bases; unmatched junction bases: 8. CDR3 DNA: TGTGCCAGCAGTGAAGCGTCACTAGCGGGGTTTTTCGAGCAGTACTTC. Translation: CASSEASLAGFFEQYF.

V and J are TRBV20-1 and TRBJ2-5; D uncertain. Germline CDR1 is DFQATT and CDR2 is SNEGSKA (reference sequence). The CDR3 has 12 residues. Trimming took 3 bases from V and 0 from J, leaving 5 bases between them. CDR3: CSASPYQETQYF. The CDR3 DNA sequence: TGCAGTGCTAGTCCCTACCAAGAGACCCAGTACTTC.

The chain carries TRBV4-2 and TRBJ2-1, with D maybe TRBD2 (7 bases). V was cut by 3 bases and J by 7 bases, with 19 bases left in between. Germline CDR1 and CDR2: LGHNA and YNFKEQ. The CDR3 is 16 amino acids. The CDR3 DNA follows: TGTGCCAGCAGCCAGGGGGGCGGGAGCAGTGCAAATGAGCAGTTCTTC. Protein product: CASSQGGGSSANEQFF.